What follows describes a single T cell receptor beta chain. Antigen unknown. These data belong to a study of T cell repertoires and HLA-DP antigens. The CDR3 runs to 14 residues. Germline lookup yields CDR1 ENHRY and CDR2 SYGVKD. With 3 bases removed from V and 7 bases from J, the gap between germline ends came to 12 bases. The repertoire was sequenced with immunoSEQ multiplex PCR; TCRdb's copy has only in-frame clones and lacks some. The table includes approximately 100,000 clones, around nine tenths detected once. This receptor was taken from a man aged 45-65 years in good health and CMV-seronegative. Material for sequencing was CD4+ T cells from PBMCs. The chain is built from TRBV10-3 and TRBJ1-4; D gene unclear. The DNA for the CDR3 is TGTGCCATCAGTGATGGGAGGTTGTCTGAAAAACTGTTTTTT. Its translation is CAISDGRLSEKLFF.